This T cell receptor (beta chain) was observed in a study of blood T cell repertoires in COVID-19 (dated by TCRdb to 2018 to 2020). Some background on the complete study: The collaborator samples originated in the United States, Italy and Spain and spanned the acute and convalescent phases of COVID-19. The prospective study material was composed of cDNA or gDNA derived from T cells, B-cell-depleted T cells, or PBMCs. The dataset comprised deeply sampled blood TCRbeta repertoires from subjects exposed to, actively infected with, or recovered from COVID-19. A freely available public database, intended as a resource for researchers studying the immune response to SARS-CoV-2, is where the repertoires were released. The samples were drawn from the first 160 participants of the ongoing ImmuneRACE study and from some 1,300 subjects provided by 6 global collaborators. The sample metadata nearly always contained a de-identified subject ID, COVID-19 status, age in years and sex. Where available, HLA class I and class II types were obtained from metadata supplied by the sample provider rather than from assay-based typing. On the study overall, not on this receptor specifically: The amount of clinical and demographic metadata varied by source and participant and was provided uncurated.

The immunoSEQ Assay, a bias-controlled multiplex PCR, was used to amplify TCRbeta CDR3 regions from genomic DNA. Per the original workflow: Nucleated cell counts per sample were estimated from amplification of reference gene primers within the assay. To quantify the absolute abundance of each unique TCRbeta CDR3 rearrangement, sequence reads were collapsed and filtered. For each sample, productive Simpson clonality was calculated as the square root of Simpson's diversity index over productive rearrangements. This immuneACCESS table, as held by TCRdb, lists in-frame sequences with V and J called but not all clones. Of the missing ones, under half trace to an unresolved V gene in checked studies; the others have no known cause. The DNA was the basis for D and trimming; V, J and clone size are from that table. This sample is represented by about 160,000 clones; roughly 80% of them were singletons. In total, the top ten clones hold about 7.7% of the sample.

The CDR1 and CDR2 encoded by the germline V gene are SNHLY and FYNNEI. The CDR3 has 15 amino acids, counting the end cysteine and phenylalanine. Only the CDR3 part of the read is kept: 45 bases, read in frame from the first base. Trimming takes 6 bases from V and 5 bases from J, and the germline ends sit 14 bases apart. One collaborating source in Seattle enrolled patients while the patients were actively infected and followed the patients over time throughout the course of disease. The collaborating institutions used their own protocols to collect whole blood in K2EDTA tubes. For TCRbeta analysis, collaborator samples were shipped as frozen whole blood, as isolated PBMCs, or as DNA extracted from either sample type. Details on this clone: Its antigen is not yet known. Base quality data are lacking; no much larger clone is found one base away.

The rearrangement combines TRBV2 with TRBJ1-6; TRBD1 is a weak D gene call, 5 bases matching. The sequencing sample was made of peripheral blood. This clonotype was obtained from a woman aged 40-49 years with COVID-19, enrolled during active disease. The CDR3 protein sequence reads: CASSELRGDNSPLHF. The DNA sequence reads TGTGCCAGCAGCGAGCTGCGGGGGGATAATTCACCCCTCCACTTT.